This entry lists 18 T cell receptor beta chains sequenced from one sample in a study of cytomegalovirus exposure and HLA in healthy donors. The study ran its PCR with 60 Vbeta and 13 Jbeta primers. TCRdb keeps only in-frame clones here, not all; method: immunoSEQ multiplex PCR. The sample lists tens of thousands of clones, over 75% occurring once. Sample: PBMCs. These receptors were obtained from a human donor in good health.

This clone appeared a few times. The rearrangement joins TRBV25-1 to TRBJ1-1, with TRBD1 matching over 9 bases. V was pared by 1 base and J by 3 bases, with 12 bases of the junction left unmatched. CDR1 is MGHDK and CDR2 is SYGVNS in the germline V gene. This CDR3 comprises 18 residues. The CDR3 loop is CASSEFISTGGPHTEAFF. CDR3 coding DNA: TGTGCCAGCAGTGAATTTATAAGTACAGGGGGCCCACACACTGAAGCTTTCTTT.

The genes are TRBV4-3 and TRBJ2-7; D is possibly TRBD1 (6 bases). The V end was cut by 0 bases, the J end by 3 bases, with 12 bases between. Per the germline V gene, CDR1 is LGHNA and CDR2 is YSLEER. The length of the CDR3 is 15 residues. DNA for the CDR3: TGCGCCAGCAGCCAAGATGCAGGGGAGATCTACGAGCAGTACTTC. Protein: CASSQDAGEIYEQYF.

The rearrangement uses TRBV7-2 and TRBJ2-3; TRBD2 agrees at 7 bases. Looked up from germline, CDR1 is SGHTA and CDR2 is FQGNSA. The CDR3 extends over 13 amino acids. The V segment lost 5 bases and the J segment 5 bases; nucleotides outside the gene matches: 4. CDR3 residues: CASSPGREDTQYF. The CDR3 DNA is TGTGCCAGCAGCCCTGGGAGGGAAGATACGCAGTATTTT.

The table lists this clone with a few counts. This chain connects TRBV6-5 to TRBJ2-7; maybe TRBD2 (6 bases). Trimming removed 2 bases at V and 6 bases at J, with 11 bases between. Germline assignment: CDR1 MNHEY and CDR2 SVGAGI. This CDR3 is built from 13 residues. CDR3 DNA: TGTGCCAGCAGTTACGGGGGGTCGAGCGAGCAGTACTTC. Its protein is CASSYGGSSEQYF.

The CDR3 protein is CASSQDSWSGGYNEQFF. The CDR3 DNA follows: TGTGCCAGCAGCCAAGATTCGTGGAGCGGGGGCTACAATGAGCAGTTCTTC. The chain recombines TRBV14 with TRBJ2-1; 8 bases line up with TRBD2. CDR3 length: 17 amino acids. The junction had 7 bases not matched to a gene; V was cut back by 0 bases and J by 3 bases. Germline CDR1 SGHDN, CDR2 FVKESK.

The chain recombines TRBV5-6 with TRBJ2-1; 11 positions agree with TRBD2. The J segment lost 7 bases and the V segment lost 4 bases, leaving 7 bases of the junction unmatched. This CDR3 comprises 15 residues. Germline CDR1 reads SGHDT; CDR2 reads YYEEEE. Here the CDR3 reads CASSLSGGGLNEQFF. The CDR3 DNA reads as TGTGCCAGCAGCCTTAGCGGGGGGGGATTAAATGAGCAGTTCTTC. The full variable domain, in which reference TRBV5-6 and TRBJ2-1 provide the parts outside the CDR3, is DAGVTQSPTHLIKTRGQQVTLRCSPKSGHDTVSWYQQALGQGPQFIFQYYEEEERQRGNFPDRFSGHQFPNYSSELNVNALLLGDSALYLCASSLSGGGLNEQFFGPGTRLTVL.

This chain connects TRBV19 to TRBJ2-3, with 7 bases matching TRBD1. Trimming at V came to 5 bases and at J to 2 bases, leaving 4 bases not matched to a gene. The CDR3 is made up of 14 amino acids. Germline CDR1 and CDR2: LNHDA and SQIVND (reference sequence). CDR3: CASSVGQTTDTQYF. The DNA of the CDR3 is TGTGCCAGTAGTGTGGGACAGACCACAGATACGCAGTATTTT.

The chain uses TRBV18 and TRBJ1-2, with TRBD1 identical over 10 bases. Germline loops: CDR1 KGHSH, CDR2 LQKENI. After removal of 2 bases from V and 7 bases from J, the junction contained 4 bases not matched to a gene. This CDR3 contains 14 residues. The CDR3 reads CASSPKDRGLGYTF. The CDR3 DNA follows: TGTGCCAGCTCACCAAAAGACAGGGGGCTTGGCTACACCTTC.

This chain uses TRBV27 with TRBJ1-4; tentative D call: TRBD1 (5 bases). Trimming took 3 bases from V and 0 from J, leaving 14 bases between them. This CDR3 is built from 17 residues. In germline, CDR1 is MNHEY, CDR2 SMNVEV (reference sequence). CDR3 protein: CASSFRGSLATNEKLFF. CDR3 in DNA: TGTGCCAGCAGTTTTAGGGGCAGTCTGGCAACTAATGAAAAACTGTTTTTT. The full variable domain, rest sourced from reference TRBV27 and TRBJ1-4, is EAQVTQNPRYLITVTGKKLTVTCSQNMNHEYMSWYRQDPGLGLRQIYYSMNVEVTDKGDVPEGYKVSRKEKRNFPLILESPSPNQTSLYFCASSFRGSLATNEKLFFGSGTQLSVL.

This chain joins TRBV9 and TRBJ2-3; weak D call: TRBD2 (6 bases). This CDR3 comprises 18 residues. V dropped 4 bases and J dropped 0 bases, with 21 bases sitting between them. Germline V CDR1 and CDR2: SGDLS, YYNGEE. The CDR3 DNA reads as TGTGCCAGCAGCCCTAAGGTGTCGGGGAGGCGGAGCACAGATACGCAGTATTTT. This encodes CASSPKVSGRRSTDTQYF.

This rearrangement joins TRBV25-1 to TRBJ2-5, with unresolved D. Trimming cost V 5 bases and J 5 bases, with 6 bases left between them. The CDR3 consists of 11 residues. The germline V gene encodes CDR1 MGHDK and CDR2 SYGVNS. This CDR3 is CASSLRETQYF. The CDR3 nucleotides read TGTGCCAGCAGTCTCCGGGAGACCCAGTACTTC.

This chain links TRBV27 with TRBJ1-1, with D possibly being TRBD1 (6 bases). From germline, CDR1 is MNHEY and CDR2 SMNVEV (reference sequence). The CDR3 consists of 13 residues. The V and J ends lost 6 bases and 0 bases respectively, with 8 bases between them. CDR3 protein: CASSTGMNTEAFF. Written as DNA, the CDR3 is TGTGCCAGCAGCACAGGGATGAACACTGAAGCTTTCTTT.

The CDR3 DNA follows: TGTGCCAGCAGCTTTCGGGACACCGACAATGAGCAGTTCTTC. Amino acid sequence: CASSFRDTDNEQFF. This chain uses TRBV5-8 with TRBJ2-1; D might be TRBD1 (6 bases). The CDR3 contains 14 residues. CDR1 is SGHTS and CDR2 is YDEGEE in the germline V gene. The V end was cut by 2 bases, the J end by 5 bases, with 11 bases between.

The V gene is TRBV9, the J gene TRBJ2-7; perhaps TRBD1 as D (5 bases). The V end lost 6 bases, the J end lost 5 bases, and 21 bases lay between the germline ends. The CDR3 runs 15 residues. Germline CDR1 is SGDLS and CDR2 is YYNGEE. The CDR3 DNA is TGTGCCAGCACCTCCGGACGCCTTGAAGGGGACGAGCAGTACTTC. Translating it yields CASTSGRLEGDEQYF.

The CDR3 loop is CASSPVGGGETQYF. DNA for the CDR3: TGTGCCAGCAGCCCAGTAGGGGGCGGGGAGACCCAGTACTTC. The chain recombines TRBV7-9 with TRBJ2-5; TRBD1 matches at 7 bases. The CDR3 runs 14 residues. J was trimmed by 5 bases and V by 5 bases; bases with no gene match: 8. Germline CDR1 reads SEHNR; CDR2 reads FQNEAQ (reference sequence). Filled out from reference TRBV7-9 and TRBJ2-5, the complete variable domain reads DTGVSQNPRHKITKRGQNVTFRCDPISEHNRLYWYRQTLGQGPEFLTYFQNEAQLEKSRLLSDRFSAERPKGSFSTLEIQRTEQGDSAMYLCASSPVGGGETQYFGPGTRLLVL.

The genes are TRBV5-4 and TRBJ2-2, with 7 bases that match TRBD1. The V gene end was trimmed by 3 bases and the J gene end by 4 bases; junction bases not matched to a gene: 6. CDR1 SGHNT and CDR2 YYREEE come from the germline V gene (reference sequence). This CDR3 comprises 15 residues. CDR3 sequence reads: CASSWAGGTTGELFF. The CDR3, as DNA: TGTGCCAGCAGCTGGGCAGGGGGAACCACCGGGGAGCTGTTTTTT.

The V gene is TRBV6-5, the J gene TRBJ1-4, with 10 bases that match TRBD1. With V trimmed by 8 bases and J by 5 bases, 5 bases remained unmatched. Germline CDR1 reads MNHEY; CDR2 reads SVGAGI. The CDR3 spans 14 residues. The CDR3 reads CASAEDRGNEKLFF. Written as DNA, the CDR3 is TGTGCCAGCGCGGAGGACAGGGGGAATGAAAAACTGTTTTTT.

This clone was observed a few times. V is TRBV10-3 and J is TRBJ1-6; 9 bases are shared with TRBD1. The CDR3 is 16 residues long. Germline-derived CDR1 and CDR2 are ENHRY and SYGVKD. V dropped 0 bases and J dropped 5; count of bases not matched to a gene: 2. The CDR3 sequence: CAISESGQGNNSPLHF. The CDR3 DNA reads as TGTGCCATCAGTGAGTCCGGACAGGGGAATAATTCACCCCTCCACTTT.